One sample yielded the 8 T cell receptor beta chains listed below, sequenced in a study of blood T cell repertoires in COVID-19. Only in-frame clones appear in the TCRdb table, and some are missing; sequencing was by immunoSEQ multiplex PCR. The top ten hold roughly 2.3% of the sample, which has 250,000 to 300,000 clones, around nine tenths seen once. The sample taken for sequencing was peripheral blood. Receptors originate from a man aged 45-60 years with acute or convalescent COVID-19.

This clone has a handful of counts. This rearrangement joins TRBV28 to TRBJ2-5, with D possibly matching TRBD2 (6 bases). Germline V CDR1 and CDR2: MDHEN, SYDVKM. This CDR3 has 11 amino acids. Trimming removed 11 bases at V and 7 bases at J, with 14 bases between. The CDR3 region is CALGGSGTQYF. The CDR3 region has the DNA TGTGCCCTGGGGGGATCCGGGACCCAGTACTTC.

A remark on this clone: The same CDR3 arises from other DNA sequences in this sample as well. The rearrangement joins TRBV18 to TRBJ2-7, with 8 bases fitting TRBD1. This CDR3 has 15 amino acids. With V trimmed by 3 bases and J by 4 bases, 8 bases remained unmatched. From germline, CDR1 is KGHSH and CDR2 LQKENI. In DNA form, the CDR3 reads TGTGCCAGCTCACCGGGAACAGGGGGTTTGTACGAGCAGTACTTC. This translates into CASSPGTGGLYEQYF.

The chain recombines TRBV30 with TRBJ1-2; D not certain. The CDR3 totals 14 residues. The germline gives CDR1 GTSNPN, CDR2 SVGIG (reference sequence). Trimming pared 2 bases from V and 6 bases from J, leaving 16 bases between. The CDR3 nucleotides read TGTGCCTGGAGTACAAACACTGGACTGGATGGCTACACCTTC. Encoded protein: CAWSTNTGLDGYTF.

V and J are TRBV18 and TRBJ2-5, with D possibly being TRBD2 (7 bases). V lost 4 bases and J 1 base, leaving 10 bases between the germline ends. CDR1 is KGHSH and CDR2 is LQKENI in the germline V gene. There are 14 residues in the CDR3. CDR3 DNA sequence: TGTGCCAGCTCACTTCGGGGGGCCCAAGAGACCCAGTACTTC. As protein: CASSLRGAQETQYF.

This chain connects TRBV4-1 to TRBJ2-1; 8 bases map to TRBD2. The germline CDR1 and CDR2 sequences are MGHRA and YSYEKL. The CDR3 is made up of 17 amino acids. Trimming took 0 bases from V and 2 from J; bases not matched to a gene: 6. CDR3 protein: CASSQDQGTRPYNEQFF. The CDR3 region has the DNA TGCGCCAGCAGCCAAGATCAGGGGACTAGGCCCTACAATGAGCAGTTCTTC.

The chain employs TRBV9 and TRBJ1-1; 9 bases line up with TRBD1. The CDR3 has 12 amino acids. J gave up 5 bases and V 7 bases, and 3 bases lay outside the gene matches. The germline gives CDR1 SGDLS, CDR2 YYNGEE. CDR3 region: CASGTGRTEAFF. The DNA of the CDR3 is TGTGCCAGCGGGACAGGGAGGACTGAAGCTTTCTTT. Full variable domain (outside the CDR3, taken from reference TRBV9 and TRBJ1-1): DSGVTQTPKHLITATGQRVTLRCSPRSGDLSVYWYQQSLDQGLQFLIQYYNGEERAKGNILERFSAQQFPDLHSELNLSSLELGDSALYFCASGTGRTEAFFGQGTRLTVV.

The J gene is TRBJ1-2, the V gene TRBV2, with 11 bases matching TRBD1. CDR1 is SNHLY and CDR2 is FYNNEI in the germline V gene. V was clipped by 6 bases and J by 7 bases; unmatched bases: 1. The CDR3 contains 12 residues. Here the CDR3 DNA reads TGTGCCAGCAGGGACAGGGGGCTTGGCTACACCTTC. It translates to CASRDRGLGYTF.

DNA for the CDR3: TGTGCCACCAGCAAGACAGGGAGAAATGAAAAACTGTTTTTT. It is translated as CATSKTGRNEKLFF. V is TRBV15 and J is TRBJ1-4; 7 bases map to TRBD1. CDR1 and CDR2 (germline): LNHNV, YYDKDF (reference sequence). V shed 4 bases, J shed 5 bases, and the junction held 4 bases outside the gene matches. The CDR3 sequence is 14 residues long.